This T cell receptor (beta chain) was documented in a study of Ad26.COV2.S vaccination and SARS-CoV-2 variants (dated by TCRdb to the early 2020s). For the wider study: Donors in the vaccine arm were drawn from COV1001, a phase I-IIa trial of Ad26.COV2.S in healthy adults that was multicentre, randomized, double-blind and placebo-controlled. The TCR-sequenced set comprised approximately 32 samples: about 19 Ad26.COV2.S vaccine recipients, 5 placebo recipients and 8 SARS-CoV-2 convalescent individuals. Ad26.COV2.S was given intramuscularly at 5x10^10 or 1x10^11 viral particles, as a single shot or as two shots 56 days apart. Trial participants were randomized into five groups of five: low-dose or high-dose Ad26.COV2.S given once or twice, or placebo on both occasions. The specificity and breadth of SARS-CoV-2-reactive T cell receptors after Ad26.COV2.S vaccination were assessed by TCRbeta repertoire sequencing. Throughout the experiments and outcome assessment, investigators stayed blinded to trial group allocation. What the research found in general, with its limitations: Substantial breadth of spike-specific CD8+ and CD4+ T cell responses was reported after vaccination. The study was not powered to compare responses between vaccine doses or regimens. Compared with placebo recipients, Ad26.COV2.S recipients showed higher spike-specific TCR breadth (P = 0.0014). Vaccine and placebo recipients had comparable non-spike TCR breadth, which fits with the vaccine containing only spike. It was noted by the authors that total T cell responses may have been underestimated by the TCR breadth and depth analyses.

With respect to this clone: It has no known antigen specificity. The sample holds no much larger clone one base away, and base qualities are not on file.

TCRbeta CDR3 regions were sequenced with the immunoSEQ Assay. After extraction, genomic DNA underwent amplification by bias-controlled multiplex PCR, followed by high-throughput sequencing. The study's processing was this. To quantify the absolute abundance of each unique TCRbeta CDR3 region, sequences were collapsed and filtered. T cell fraction was estimated by normalization of TCRbeta template counts to usable DNA, with usable DNA being measured through amplification of reference genes present in all nucleated cells. Repertoire TCRs were annotated as SARS-CoV-2-specific by exact matching of V gene, CDR3 amino acid sequence and J gene to a known reactive TCR set. The reference SARS-CoV-2 TCR set came from MIRA and was filtered for enrichment in COVID-19-positive ImmuneCODE repertoires, removing public or cross-reactive TCRs. Based on the MIRA antigens, annotated TCRs were further analysed at the level of specific ORF or position within ORF. Breadth was defined as annotated unique rearrangements over total unique productive rearrangements; depth was the summed frequency of those rearrangements. Group comparisons of TCR breadth used two-sided Wilcoxon rank-sum tests. As stored in TCRdb, this immuneACCESS dataset retains in-frame rearrangements with V and J assigned. A fraction of the clones does not appear; measured against another copy, unresolved V genes explain less than half of the discrepancy, and the remainder lacks a known reason. V, J and clone size were drawn from that table, and D and trimming were deduced from the DNA. This sample lists approximately 500,000 clones; about 83% were detected once. More than 10% of the sample goes to the ten largest clones.

The treatment or condition tag for this specimen amounts to: some 19 received Ad26.COV2.S at low or high dose, single or two shots; several received placebo; per-sample allocation not given. For vaccine and placebo recipients, the sequenced repertoires came from samples collected on day 63 after the first injection. In Cohort 1b, some 25 adults aged 18-55 years were enrolled at a single site in Boston, USA, between 29 July and 7 August 2020. Ad26.COV2.S consisted of a replication-incompetent adenovirus type 26 vector by which a prefusion-stabilized SARS-CoV-2 spike protein from the original Wuhan strain was expressed. V is clipped by 2 bases and J by 5 bases, and the sequence between their germline boundaries is 9 bases long. The CDR3 starts with the cysteine, ends with the phenylalanine, and has 13 residues. The DNA shown is the 39-base CDR3, in frame from base 1. CDR1 GTSNPN and CDR2 SVGIG are derived from the germline V gene (reference sequence).

The TCR comes from a person between 18 and 60 years old who received the Ad26.COV2.S COVID-19 vaccine or a placebo. Rearrangement joined TRBV30 to TRBJ1-4, with an unclear D gene assignment. The starting material was peripheral blood, obtained in a trial of Ad26.COV2.S vaccine versus placebo. DNA sequence: TGTGCCTGGAGTAGCAGTATCAATGAAAAACTGTTTTTT. Translated, it reads CAWSSSINEKLFF. When the CDR3 is completed using the reference TRBV30 and TRBJ1-4 genes on either side, the full variable domain is SQTIHQWPATLVQPVGSPLSLECTVEGTSNPNLYWYRQAAGRGLQLLFYSVGIGQISSEVPQNLSASRPQDRQFILSSKKLLLSDSGFYLCAWSSSINEKLFFGSGTQLSVL.